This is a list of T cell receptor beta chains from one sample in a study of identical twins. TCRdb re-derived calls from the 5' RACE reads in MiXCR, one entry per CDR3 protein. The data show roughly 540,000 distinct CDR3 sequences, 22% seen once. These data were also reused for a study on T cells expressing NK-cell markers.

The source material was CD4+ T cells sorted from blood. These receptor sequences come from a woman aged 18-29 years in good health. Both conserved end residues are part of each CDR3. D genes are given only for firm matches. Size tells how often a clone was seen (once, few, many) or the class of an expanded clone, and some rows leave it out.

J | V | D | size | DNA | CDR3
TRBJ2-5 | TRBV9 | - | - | TGTGCCAGCAGCGCAAGTCCAGGGGGGGTAGTAGAGACCCAGTACTTC | CASSASPGGVVETQYF
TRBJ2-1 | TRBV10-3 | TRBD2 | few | TGTGCCATCAGCGGACTAGCGGGAGGGATTTATGAGCAGTTCTTC | CAISGLAGGIYEQFF
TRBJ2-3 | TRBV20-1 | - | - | TGCAGCGCTTCCCCAAAACAAGCGGTTCGGGTCCCAGATACGCAGTATTTT | CSASPKQAVRVPDTQYF
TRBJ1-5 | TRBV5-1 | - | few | TGCGCCAGCAGCTATTCGGGGGAAAGTCAGCCCCAGCATTTT | CASSYSGESQPQHF
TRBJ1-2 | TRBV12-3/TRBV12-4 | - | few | TGTGCCAGCAGTTTAGGGCAGGACACTTTTGGCTACACCTTC | CASSLGQDTFGYTF
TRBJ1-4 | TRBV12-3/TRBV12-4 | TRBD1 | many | TGTGCCAGCAGTAGAGGGACAGGGACTAATGAAAAACTGTTTTTT | CASSRGTGTNEKLFF
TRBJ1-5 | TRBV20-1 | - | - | TGCAGTGCTAGAGGGATTGGGCAGCCCCAGCATTTT | CSARGIGQPQHF
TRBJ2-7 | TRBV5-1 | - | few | TGCGCCAGCAGCTACGACAGGAACGTCGAGCAGTACTTC | CASSYDRNVEQYF
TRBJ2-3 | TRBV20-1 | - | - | TGCAGTGCTAGAGATCGTACTAGAGTGTCAGATACGCAGTATTTT | CSARDRTRVSDTQYF
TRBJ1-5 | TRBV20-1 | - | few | TGCAGTGCTAGAGATCGGACCGGATATCAGCCCCAGCATTTT | CSARDRTGYQPQHF
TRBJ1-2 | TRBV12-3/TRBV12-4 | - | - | TGTGCCAGCTGCGTCCGGACCTCTACGGGAGGCTACACCTTC | CASCVRTSTGGYTF
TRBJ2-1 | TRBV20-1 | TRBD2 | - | TGCAGTGCGCAGATAGCGGGGGGGCGGAATGAGCAGTTCTTC | CSAQIAGGRNEQFF
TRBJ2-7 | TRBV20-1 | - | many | TGCAGTGCCGGGGACTACGAGCAGTACTTC | CSAGDYEQYF
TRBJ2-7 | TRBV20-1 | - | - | TGCAGTGCTGGCCGAACCGGGGCCAACTCCTACGAGCAGTACTTC | CSAGRTGANSYEQYF
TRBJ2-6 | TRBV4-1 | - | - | TGCGCCAGCAGCCGCCGCGGGGCCAACGTCCTGACTTTC | CASSRRGANVLTF
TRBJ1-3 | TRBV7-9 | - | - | TGTGCCAGCACCGGCCGGGATCTCACCATATATTTT | CASTGRDLTIYF
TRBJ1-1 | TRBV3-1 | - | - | TGTGCCAGCAGCCAAGCTCTTGTCACTGAAGCTTTCTTT | CASSQALVTEAFF